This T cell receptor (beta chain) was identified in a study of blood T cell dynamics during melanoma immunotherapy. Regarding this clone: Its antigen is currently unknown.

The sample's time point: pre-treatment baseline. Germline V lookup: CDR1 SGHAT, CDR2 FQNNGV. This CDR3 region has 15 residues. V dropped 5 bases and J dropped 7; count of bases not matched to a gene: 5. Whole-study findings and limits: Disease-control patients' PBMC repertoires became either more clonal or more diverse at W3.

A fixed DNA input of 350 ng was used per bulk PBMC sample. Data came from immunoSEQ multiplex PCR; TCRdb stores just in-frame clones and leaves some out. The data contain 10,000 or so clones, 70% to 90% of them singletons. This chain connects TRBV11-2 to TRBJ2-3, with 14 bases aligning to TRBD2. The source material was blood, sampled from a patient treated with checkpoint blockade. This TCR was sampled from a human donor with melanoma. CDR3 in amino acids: CASSPGTSGGNTQYF. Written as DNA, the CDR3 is TGTGCCAGCAGCCCCGGGACTAGCGGGGGTAATACGCAGTATTTT.